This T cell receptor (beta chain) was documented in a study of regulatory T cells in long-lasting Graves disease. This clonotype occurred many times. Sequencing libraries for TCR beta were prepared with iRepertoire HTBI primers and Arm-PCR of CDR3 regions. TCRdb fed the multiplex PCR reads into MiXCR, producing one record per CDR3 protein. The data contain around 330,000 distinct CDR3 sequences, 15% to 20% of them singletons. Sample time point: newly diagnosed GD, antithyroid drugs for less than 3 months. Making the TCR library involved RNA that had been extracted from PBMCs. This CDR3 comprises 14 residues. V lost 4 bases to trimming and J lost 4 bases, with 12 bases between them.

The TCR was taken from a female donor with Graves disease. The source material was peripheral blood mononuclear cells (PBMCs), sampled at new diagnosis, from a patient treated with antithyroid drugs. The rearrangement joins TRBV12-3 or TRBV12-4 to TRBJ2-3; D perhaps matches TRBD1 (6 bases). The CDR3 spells CASSSRQVSDTQYF. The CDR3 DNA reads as TGTGCCAGCAGTTCTAGACAGGTCTCAGATACGCAGTATTTT.